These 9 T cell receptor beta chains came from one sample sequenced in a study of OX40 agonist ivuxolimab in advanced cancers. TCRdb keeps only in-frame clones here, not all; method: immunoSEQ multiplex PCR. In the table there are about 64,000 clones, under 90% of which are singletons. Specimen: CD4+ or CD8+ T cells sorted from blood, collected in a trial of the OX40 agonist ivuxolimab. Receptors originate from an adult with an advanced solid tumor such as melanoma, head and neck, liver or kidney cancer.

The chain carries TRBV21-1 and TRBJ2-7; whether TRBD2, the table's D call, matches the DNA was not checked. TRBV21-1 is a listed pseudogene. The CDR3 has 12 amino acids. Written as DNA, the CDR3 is TGTGCCAGCAGCAAATATTCCTACGAGCAGTACTTC. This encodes CASSKYSYEQYF.

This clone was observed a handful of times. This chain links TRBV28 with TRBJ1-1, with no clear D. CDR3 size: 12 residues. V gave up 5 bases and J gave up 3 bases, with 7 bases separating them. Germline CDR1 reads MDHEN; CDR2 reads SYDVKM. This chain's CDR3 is CASSQEYTEAFF. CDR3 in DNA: TGTGCCAGCAGTCAAGAGTACACTGAAGCTTTCTTT.

The CDR3 DNA reads as TGTGCCAGCAGTGAACTCGGTGAGCGAAATTACAATGAGCAGTTCTTC. Residues: CASSELGERNYNEQFF. The V gene is TRBV2, the J gene TRBJ2-1; no definite D call. CDR1 is SNHLY, CDR2 FYNNEI, per germline. Trimming removed 2 bases at V and 4 bases at J, with 15 bases between. The CDR3 runs 16 residues.

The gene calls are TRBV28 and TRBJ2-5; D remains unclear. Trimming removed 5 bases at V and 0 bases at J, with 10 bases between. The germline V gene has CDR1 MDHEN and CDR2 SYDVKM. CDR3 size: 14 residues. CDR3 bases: TGTGCCAGCAGTCGTTCATCGTACCAAGAGACCCAGTACTTC. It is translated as CASSRSSYQETQYF.

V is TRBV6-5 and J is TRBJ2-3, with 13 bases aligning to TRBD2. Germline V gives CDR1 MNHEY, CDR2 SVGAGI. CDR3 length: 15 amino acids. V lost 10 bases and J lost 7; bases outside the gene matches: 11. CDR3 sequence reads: CATRSGTSGTYTQYF. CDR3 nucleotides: TGTGCCACCCGCTCCGGGACTAGCGGGACCTATACGCAGTATTTT.

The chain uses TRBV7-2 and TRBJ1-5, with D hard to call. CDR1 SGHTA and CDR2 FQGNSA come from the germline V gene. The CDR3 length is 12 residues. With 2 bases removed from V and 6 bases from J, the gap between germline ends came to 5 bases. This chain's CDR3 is CASSLYSQPQHF. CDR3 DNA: TGTGCCAGCAGCTTATATAGTCAGCCCCAGCATTTT.

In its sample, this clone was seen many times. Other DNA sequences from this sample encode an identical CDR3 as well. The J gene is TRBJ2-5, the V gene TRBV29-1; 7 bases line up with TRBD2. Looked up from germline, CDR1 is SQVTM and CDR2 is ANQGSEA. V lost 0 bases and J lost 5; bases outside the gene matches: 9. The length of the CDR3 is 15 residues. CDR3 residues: CSVEDGAGRMETQYF. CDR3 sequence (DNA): TGCAGCGTTGAAGATGGAGCGGGACGGATGGAGACCCAGTACTTC.

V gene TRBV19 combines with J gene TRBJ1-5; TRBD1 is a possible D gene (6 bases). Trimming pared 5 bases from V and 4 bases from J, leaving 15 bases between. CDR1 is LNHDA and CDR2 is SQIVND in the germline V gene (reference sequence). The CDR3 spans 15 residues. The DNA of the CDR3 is TGTGCCAGTAGTCGGGACACCCTGGGGAATCAGCCCCAGCATTTT. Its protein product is CASSRDTLGNQPQHF.

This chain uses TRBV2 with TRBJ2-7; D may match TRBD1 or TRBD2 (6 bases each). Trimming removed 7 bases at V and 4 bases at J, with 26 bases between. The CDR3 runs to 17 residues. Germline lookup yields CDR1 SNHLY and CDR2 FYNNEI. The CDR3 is CASIPGIGGGQRYEQYF. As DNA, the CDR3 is TGTGCCAGCATACCAGGGATAGGTGGGGGGCAGAGGTACGAGCAGTACTTC.